A selection of T cell receptor beta chains follows, all from one sample in a study of cytomegalovirus exposure and HLA in healthy donors. Profiled with immunoSEQ multiplex PCR; TCRdb holds only in-frame clones, not every one. The table records about 190,000 clones, more than 65% of them present only once. The material sequenced was PBMCs. The receptors here all came from a woman in her 30s in good health and CMV-seropositive. Each CDR3 is given without its conserved first and last residue. Fields, in order: V gene, J gene, CDR3 protein.

v_call: TRBV28; j_call: TRBJ2-5; cdr3_aa: ASSFAAGTQY
v_call: TRBV27; j_call: TRBJ2-3; cdr3_aa: ASSSRGLSTDTQY
v_call: TRBV10-3; j_call: TRBJ2-7; cdr3_aa: ATTYSGSVDEQY
v_call: TRBV28; j_call: TRBJ2-7; cdr3_aa: ASSLSVRIRGSEQY
v_call: TRBV29-1; j_call: TRBJ2-2; cdr3_aa: SVKNERDLNTGELF
v_call: TRBV7-9; j_call: TRBJ2-3; cdr3_aa: ASSHPKREISDTQY
v_call: TRBV28; j_call: TRBJ2-1; cdr3_aa: ASRLLAGGNNEQF
v_call: TRBV4-1; j_call: TRBJ2-7; cdr3_aa: ASSQADSGTSEQY
v_call: TRBV28; j_call: TRBJ2-7; cdr3_aa: ASSFVASGRVFNEQY
v_call: TRBV28; j_call: TRBJ2-7; cdr3_aa: ASSPGGAYEQY
v_call: TRBV27; j_call: TRBJ2-1; cdr3_aa: ASSGLAGGDEQF
v_call: TRBV6-6; j_call: TRBJ2-2; cdr3_aa: ASRLANTGELF
v_call: TRBV27; j_call: TRBJ2-2; cdr3_aa: ASSFISGFSTGELF
v_call: TRBV27; j_call: TRBJ2-1; cdr3_aa: ASSLSVSYNEQF
v_call: TRBV28; j_call: TRBJ1-2; cdr3_aa: ASSLLRGNYGYT
v_call: TRBV28; j_call: TRBJ1-4; cdr3_aa: ASRETGANEKLF
v_call: TRBV6-1; j_call: TRBJ2-6; cdr3_aa: ASSARGAGANVLT
v_call: TRBV6-5; j_call: TRBJ1-2; cdr3_aa: ASKPGGNYGYT
v_call: TRBV6-5; j_call: TRBJ2-1; cdr3_aa: ASKGEYNEQF
v_call: TRBV2; j_call: TRBJ1-5; cdr3_aa: ASSRGGVGRFNNQPQH
v_call: TRBV5-3; j_call: TRBJ2-1; cdr3_aa: ARSSGTSGRNEQF
v_call: TRBV28; j_call: TRBJ1-5; cdr3_aa: ASSSPTGPNQPQH
v_call: TRBV10-3; j_call: TRBJ2-1; cdr3_aa: AISAGTSGINEQF
v_call: TRBV28; j_call: TRBJ1-5; cdr3_aa: ASLRRGSNQPQH
v_call: TRBV5-6; j_call: TRBJ2-6; cdr3_aa: ASSLTVLSGANVLT
v_call: TRBV18; j_call: TRBJ2-7; cdr3_aa: ASSPKREGRGEQY
v_call: TRBV27; j_call: TRBJ2-3; cdr3_aa: ASSHPPGDTQY
v_call: TRBV20-1; j_call: TRBJ2-7; cdr3_aa: SAFNYEQY
v_call: TRBV11-1; j_call: TRBJ1-3; cdr3_aa: ASSSDYSGNTIY
v_call: TRBV4-1; j_call: TRBJ2-5; cdr3_aa: ASSQDGGREQETQY
v_call: TRBV7-9; j_call: TRBJ2-2; cdr3_aa: SSSLEGGGPANTGELF
v_call: TRBV5-1; j_call: TRBJ2-6; cdr3_aa: ASSLIPGGFSGANVLT
v_call: TRBV27; j_call: TRBJ1-1; cdr3_aa: ASSLGRNTEAF
v_call: TRBV11-2; j_call: TRBJ2-4; cdr3_aa: ASSLVKGQGAKNIQY
v_call: TRBV19; j_call: TRBJ1-4; cdr3_aa: ATQGPSTNEKLF
v_call: TRBV10-1; j_call: TRBJ2-6; cdr3_aa: ATLALCEANVLT
v_call: TRBV27; j_call: TRBJ1-2; cdr3_aa: ASSYGGFYGYT
v_call: TRBV2; j_call: TRBJ2-2; cdr3_aa: ASSDPSGRTLAGELF
v_call: TRBV19; j_call: TRBJ1-1; cdr3_aa: ASSAGGTNTEAF
v_call: TRBV27; j_call: TRBJ2-1; cdr3_aa: ASSPTKTSGRLDEQF
v_call: TRBV18; j_call: TRBJ1-2; cdr3_aa: ASSPSTGGGGHYGYT
v_call: TRBV2; j_call: TRBJ2-5; cdr3_aa: ASSDVPPRGTQY
v_call: TRBV11-2; j_call: TRBJ2-7; cdr3_aa: ASSLGGKTYEQY
v_call: TRBV28; j_call: TRBJ2-2; cdr3_aa: ASRPVSGRVAGELF
v_call: TRBV6-5; j_call: TRBJ2-7; cdr3_aa: ASMPGQEGYEQY
v_call: TRBV2; j_call: TRBJ2-1; cdr3_aa: ASSDTSDEQF
v_call: TRBV28; j_call: TRBJ2-7; cdr3_aa: ASSSAGTGSYEQY
v_call: TRBV7-9; j_call: TRBJ1-4; cdr3_aa: ASSRRDRVKNEKLF
v_call: TRBV11-2; j_call: TRBJ2-1; cdr3_aa: ASSSIGQRAYNEQF
v_call: TRBV6-6; j_call: TRBJ1-5; cdr3_aa: ASSPNVRSNQPQH
v_call: TRBV15; j_call: TRBJ2-2; cdr3_aa: ATSRDAGGELF
v_call: TRBV13; j_call: TRBJ2-7; cdr3_aa: ASSSKRALGYEQY
v_call: TRBV7-8; j_call: TRBJ2-1; cdr3_aa: ASSLEPQGFNEQF